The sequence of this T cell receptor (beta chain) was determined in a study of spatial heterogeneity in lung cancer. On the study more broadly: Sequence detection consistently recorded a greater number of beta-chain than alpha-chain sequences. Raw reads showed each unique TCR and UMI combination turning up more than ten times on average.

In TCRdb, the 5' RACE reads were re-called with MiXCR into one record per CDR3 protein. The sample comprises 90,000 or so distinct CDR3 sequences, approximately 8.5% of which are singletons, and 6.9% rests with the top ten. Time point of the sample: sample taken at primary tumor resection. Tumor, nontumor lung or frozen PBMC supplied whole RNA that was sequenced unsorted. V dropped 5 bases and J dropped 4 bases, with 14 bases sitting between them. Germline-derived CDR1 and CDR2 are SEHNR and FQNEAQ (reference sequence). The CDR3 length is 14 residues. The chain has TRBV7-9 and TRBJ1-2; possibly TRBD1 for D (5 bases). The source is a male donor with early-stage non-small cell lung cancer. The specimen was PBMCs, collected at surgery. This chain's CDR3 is CASSPEERGYGYTF. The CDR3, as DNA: TGTGCCAGCAGCCCCGAGGAGAGGGGCTATGGCTACACCTTC.